This T cell receptor (beta chain) was obtained from a study of response to subunit inactivated influenza vaccine. Germline values: CDR1 MNHEY, CDR2 SVGAGI. There are 14 residues in the CDR3. The V end lost 0 bases, the J end lost 2 bases, and 7 bases lay between the germline ends. Study conclusions and caveats: Researchers suggested that each seasonal influenza vaccination recruits few new T cells.

TCRdb analysed the RT-PCR reads with MiXCR anew, one entry per CDR3 protein. The table shows under 800,000 distinct CDR3 sequences, with more than 11% occurring only once. This clonotype was found many times. Its matching antigen is unknown. The chain has TRBV6-5 and TRBJ2-5; D gene unclear. The input for sequencing was PBMCs from blood, taken roughly 2 weeks before vaccination. The sequence was collected from a middle-aged man who received an inactivated influenza vaccine. As DNA, the CDR3 is TGTGCCAGCAGTTACTCTAGTCTGCAAGAGACCCAGTACTTC. Translating gives CASSYSSLQETQYF.